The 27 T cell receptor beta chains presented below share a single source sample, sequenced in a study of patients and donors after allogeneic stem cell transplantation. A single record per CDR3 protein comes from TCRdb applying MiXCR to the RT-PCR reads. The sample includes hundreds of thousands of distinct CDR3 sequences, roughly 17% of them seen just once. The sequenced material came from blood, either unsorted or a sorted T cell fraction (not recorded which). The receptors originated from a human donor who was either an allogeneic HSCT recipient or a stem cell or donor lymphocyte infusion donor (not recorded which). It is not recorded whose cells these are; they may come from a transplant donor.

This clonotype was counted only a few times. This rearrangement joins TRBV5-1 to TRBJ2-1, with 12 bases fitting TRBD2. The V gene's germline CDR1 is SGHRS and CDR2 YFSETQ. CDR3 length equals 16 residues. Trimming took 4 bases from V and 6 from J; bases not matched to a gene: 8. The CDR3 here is CASSDRTSGITNEQFF. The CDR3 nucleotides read TGCGCCAGCAGCGACCGGACTAGCGGGATCACCAATGAGCAGTTCTTC.

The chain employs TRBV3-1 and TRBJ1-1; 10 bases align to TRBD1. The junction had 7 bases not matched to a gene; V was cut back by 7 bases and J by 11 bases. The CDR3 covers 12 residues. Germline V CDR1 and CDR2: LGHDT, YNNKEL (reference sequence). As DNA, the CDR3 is TGTGCCAGCACCTCAACGGGACAGGGGGCTTTCTTT. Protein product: CASTSTGQGAFF.

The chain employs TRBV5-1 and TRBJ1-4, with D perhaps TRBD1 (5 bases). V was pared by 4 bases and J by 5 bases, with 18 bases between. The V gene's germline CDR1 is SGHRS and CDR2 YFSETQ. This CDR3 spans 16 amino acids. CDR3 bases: TGCGCCAGCAGCGCTAGAGGGGCGCGAACGAATGAAAAACTGTTTTTT. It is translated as CASSARGARTNEKLFF.

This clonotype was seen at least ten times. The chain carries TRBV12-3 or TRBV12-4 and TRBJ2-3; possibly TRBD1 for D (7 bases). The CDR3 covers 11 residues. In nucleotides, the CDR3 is TGTGCGGAGGGGGCACGGGATACGCAGTATTTT. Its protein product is CAEGARDTQYF.

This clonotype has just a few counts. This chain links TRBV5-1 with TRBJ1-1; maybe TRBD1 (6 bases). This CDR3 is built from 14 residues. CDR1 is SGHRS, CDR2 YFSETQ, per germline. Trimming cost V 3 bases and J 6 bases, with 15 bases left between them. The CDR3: CASSSAQGVAEAFF. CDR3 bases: TGCGCCAGCAGCTCCGCACAGGGAGTCGCTGAAGCTTTCTTT.

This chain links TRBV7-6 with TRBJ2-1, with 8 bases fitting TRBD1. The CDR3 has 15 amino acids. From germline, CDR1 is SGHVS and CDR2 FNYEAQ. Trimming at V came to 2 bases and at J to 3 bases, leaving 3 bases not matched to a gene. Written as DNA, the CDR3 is TGTGCCAGCAGCTTACGAGGACAGGGCTACAATGAGCAGTTCTTC. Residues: CASSLRGQGYNEQFF.

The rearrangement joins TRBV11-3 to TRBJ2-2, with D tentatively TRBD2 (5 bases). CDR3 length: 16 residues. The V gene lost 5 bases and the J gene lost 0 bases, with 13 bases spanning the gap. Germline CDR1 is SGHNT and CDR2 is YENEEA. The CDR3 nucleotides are TGTGCCAGCAGCCTAGGAGCGGCCACGAACACCGGGGAGCTGTTTTTT. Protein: CASSLGAATNTGELFF.

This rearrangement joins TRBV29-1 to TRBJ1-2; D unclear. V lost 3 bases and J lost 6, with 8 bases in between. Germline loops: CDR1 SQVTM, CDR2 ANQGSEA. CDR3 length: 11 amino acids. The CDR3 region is CSVDAGDGYTF. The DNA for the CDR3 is TGCAGCGTTGACGCGGGAGATGGCTACACCTTC.

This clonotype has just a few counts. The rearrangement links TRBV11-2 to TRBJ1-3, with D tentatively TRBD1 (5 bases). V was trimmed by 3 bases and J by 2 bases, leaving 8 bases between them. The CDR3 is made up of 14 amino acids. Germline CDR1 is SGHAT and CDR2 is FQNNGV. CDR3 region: CASSFDRAGNTIYF. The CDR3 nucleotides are TGTGCCAGCAGCTTTGACAGAGCTGGAAACACCATATATTTT.

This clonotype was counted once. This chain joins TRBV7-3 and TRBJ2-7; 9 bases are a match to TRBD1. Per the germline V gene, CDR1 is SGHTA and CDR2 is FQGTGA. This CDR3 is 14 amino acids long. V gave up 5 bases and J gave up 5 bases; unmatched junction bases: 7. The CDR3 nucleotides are TGTGCCAGCAGCCCACAGGGGGCCGGGGACGAGCAGTACTTC. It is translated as CASSPQGAGDEQYF.

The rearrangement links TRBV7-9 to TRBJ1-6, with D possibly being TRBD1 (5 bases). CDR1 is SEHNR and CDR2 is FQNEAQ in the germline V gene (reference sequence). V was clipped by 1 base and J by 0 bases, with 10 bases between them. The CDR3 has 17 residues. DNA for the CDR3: TGTGCCAGCAGCTTAGACCGGGGGAGCTCCTATAATTCACCCCTCCACTTT. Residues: CASSLDRGSSYNSPLHF. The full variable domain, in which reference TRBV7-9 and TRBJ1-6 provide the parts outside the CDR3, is DTGVSQNPRHKITKRGQNVTFRCDPISEHNRLYWYRQTLGQGPEFLTYFQNEAQLEKSRLLSDRFSAERPKGSFSTLEIQRTEQGDSAMYLCASSLDRGSSYNSPLHFGNGTRLTVT.

CDR3 sequence: CASSQKQGDPNEQFF. The CDR3 nucleotides are TGTGCCAGCAGCCAGAAACAGGGGGACCCTAATGAGCAGTTCTTC. The chain recombines TRBV12-3 or TRBV12-4 with TRBJ2-1; 8 nucleotides line up with TRBD1. The CDR3 totals 15 residues. Unmatched junction bases numbered 11, after V lost 6 bases and J lost 7 bases.

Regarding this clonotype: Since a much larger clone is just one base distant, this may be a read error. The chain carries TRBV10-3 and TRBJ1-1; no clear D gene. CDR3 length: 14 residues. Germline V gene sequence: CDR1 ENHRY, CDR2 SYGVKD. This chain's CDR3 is CAIRAGLGNTEALF. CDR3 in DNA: TGTGCCATCAGAGCCGGATTAGGGAACACTGAAGCTCTCTTT.

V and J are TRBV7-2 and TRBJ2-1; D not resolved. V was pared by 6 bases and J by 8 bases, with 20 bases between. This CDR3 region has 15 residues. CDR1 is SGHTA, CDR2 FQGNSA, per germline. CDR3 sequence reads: CASSSPRSQAHEQFF. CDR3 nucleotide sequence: TGTGCCAGCAGTTCTCCCCGGTCCCAGGCCCATGAGCAGTTCTTC.

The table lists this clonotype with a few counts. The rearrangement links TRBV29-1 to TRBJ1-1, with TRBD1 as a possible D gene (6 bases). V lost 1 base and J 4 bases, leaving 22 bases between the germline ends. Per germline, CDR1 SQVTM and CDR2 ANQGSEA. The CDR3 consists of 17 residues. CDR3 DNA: TGCAGCGTTGAAGGTGGAGGGACAACAGCTTATGGCACTGAAGCTTTCTTT. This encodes CSVEGGGTTAYGTEAFF.

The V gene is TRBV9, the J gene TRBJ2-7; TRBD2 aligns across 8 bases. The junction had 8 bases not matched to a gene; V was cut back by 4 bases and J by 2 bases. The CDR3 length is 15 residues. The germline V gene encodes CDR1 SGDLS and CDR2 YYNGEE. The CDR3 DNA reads TGTGCCAGCAGCCCCCGGACTAGCTCCACCTACGAGCAGTACTTC. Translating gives CASSPRTSSTYEQYF.

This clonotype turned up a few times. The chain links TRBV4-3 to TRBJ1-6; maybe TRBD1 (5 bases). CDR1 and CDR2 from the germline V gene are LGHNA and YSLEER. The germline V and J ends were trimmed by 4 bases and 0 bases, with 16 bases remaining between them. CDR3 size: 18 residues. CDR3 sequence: CASSRGSSGGSYNSPLHF. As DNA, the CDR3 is TGCGCCAGCAGCCGCGGGTCTTCGGGGGGCTCCTATAATTCACCCCTCCACTTT.

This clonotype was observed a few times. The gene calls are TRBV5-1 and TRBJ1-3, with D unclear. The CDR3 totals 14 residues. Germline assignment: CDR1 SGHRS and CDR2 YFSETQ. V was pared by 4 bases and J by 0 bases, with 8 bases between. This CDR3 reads CASSTGRSGNTIYF. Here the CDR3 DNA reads TGCGCCAGCAGCACCGGACGCTCTGGAAACACCATATATTTT.

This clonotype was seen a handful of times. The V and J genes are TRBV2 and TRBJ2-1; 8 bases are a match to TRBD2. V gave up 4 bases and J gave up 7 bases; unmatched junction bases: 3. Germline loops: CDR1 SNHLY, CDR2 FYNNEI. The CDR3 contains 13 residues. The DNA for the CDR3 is TGTGCCAGCAGTGCGGGGGGGCAGAATGAGCAGTTCTTC. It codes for CASSAGGQNEQFF. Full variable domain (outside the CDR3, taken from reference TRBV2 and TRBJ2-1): EPEVTQTPSHQVTQMGQEVILRCVPISNHLYFYWYRQILGQKVEFLVSFYNNEISEKSEIFDDQFSVERPDGSNFTLKIRSTKLEDSAMYFCASSAGGQNEQFFGPGTRLTVL.

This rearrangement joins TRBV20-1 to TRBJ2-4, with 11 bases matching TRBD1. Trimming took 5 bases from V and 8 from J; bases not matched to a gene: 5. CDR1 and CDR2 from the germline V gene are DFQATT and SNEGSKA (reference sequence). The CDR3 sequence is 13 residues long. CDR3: CSASRDRGDIQYF. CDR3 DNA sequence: TGCAGTGCTTCCCGGGACAGGGGGGACATTCAGTACTTC.

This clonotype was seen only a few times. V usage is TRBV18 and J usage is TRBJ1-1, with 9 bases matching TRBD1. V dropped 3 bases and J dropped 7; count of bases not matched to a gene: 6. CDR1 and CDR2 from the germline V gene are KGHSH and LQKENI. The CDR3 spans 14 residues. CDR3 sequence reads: CASSPGQGKGEAFF. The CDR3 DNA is TGTGCCAGCTCACCTGGACAGGGGAAGGGTGAAGCTTTCTTT.

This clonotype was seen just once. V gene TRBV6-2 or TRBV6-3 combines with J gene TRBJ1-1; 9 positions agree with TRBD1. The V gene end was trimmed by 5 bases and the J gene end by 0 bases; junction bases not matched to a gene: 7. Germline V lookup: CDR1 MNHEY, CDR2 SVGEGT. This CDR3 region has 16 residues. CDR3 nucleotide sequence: TGTGCCAGCAGTGACGACAGGGGGAGGATGAACACTGAAGCTTTCTTT. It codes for CASSDDRGRMNTEAFF.

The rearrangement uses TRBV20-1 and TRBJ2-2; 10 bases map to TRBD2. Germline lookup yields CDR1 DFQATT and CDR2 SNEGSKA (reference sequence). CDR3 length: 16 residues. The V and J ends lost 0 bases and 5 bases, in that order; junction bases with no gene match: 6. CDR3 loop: CSAREYGLAVTGELFF. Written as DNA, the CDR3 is TGCAGTGCTAGAGAATATGGACTAGCGGTTACCGGGGAGCTGTTTTTT.

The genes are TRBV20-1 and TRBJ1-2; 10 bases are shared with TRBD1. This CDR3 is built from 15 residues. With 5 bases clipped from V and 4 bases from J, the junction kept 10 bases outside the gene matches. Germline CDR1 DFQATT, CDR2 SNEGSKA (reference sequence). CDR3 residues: CSAGWDRGFGYGYTF. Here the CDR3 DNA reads TGCAGTGCTGGATGGGACAGGGGCTTCGGCTATGGCTACACCTTC.

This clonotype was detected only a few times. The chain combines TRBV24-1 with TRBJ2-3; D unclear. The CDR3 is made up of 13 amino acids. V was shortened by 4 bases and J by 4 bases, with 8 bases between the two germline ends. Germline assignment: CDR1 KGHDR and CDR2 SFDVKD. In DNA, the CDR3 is TGTGCCACCAGTGAACGGGTTCCAGATACGCAGTATTTT. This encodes CATSERVPDTQYF.

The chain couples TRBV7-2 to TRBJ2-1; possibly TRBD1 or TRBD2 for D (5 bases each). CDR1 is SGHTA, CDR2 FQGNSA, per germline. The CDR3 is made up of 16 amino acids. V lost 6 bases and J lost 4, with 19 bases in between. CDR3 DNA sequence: TGTGCCAGCAGATTCCCGGGACCCGCGAGGTACAATGAGCAGTTCTTC. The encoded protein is CASRFPGPARYNEQFF.

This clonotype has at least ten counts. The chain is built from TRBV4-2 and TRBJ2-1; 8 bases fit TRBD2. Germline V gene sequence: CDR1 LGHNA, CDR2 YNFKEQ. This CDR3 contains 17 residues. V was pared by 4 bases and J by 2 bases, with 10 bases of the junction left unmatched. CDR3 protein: CASSPELAAPAYNEQFF. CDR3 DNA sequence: TGTGCCAGCAGCCCAGAACTAGCGGCCCCAGCCTACAATGAGCAGTTCTTC.